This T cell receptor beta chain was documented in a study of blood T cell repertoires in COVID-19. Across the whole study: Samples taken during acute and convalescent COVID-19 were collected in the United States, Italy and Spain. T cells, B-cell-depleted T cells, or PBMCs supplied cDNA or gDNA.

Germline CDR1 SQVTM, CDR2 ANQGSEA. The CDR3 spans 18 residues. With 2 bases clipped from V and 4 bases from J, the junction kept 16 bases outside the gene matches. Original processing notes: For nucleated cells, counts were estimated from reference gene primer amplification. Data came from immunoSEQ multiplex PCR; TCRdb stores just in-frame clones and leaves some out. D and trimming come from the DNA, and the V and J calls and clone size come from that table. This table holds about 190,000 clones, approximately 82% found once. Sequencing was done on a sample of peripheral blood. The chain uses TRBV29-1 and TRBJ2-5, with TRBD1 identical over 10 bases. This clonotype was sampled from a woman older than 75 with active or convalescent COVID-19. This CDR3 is CSVELLRDRGPLGETQYF. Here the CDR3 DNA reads TGCAGCGTTGAACTACTCCGGGACAGGGGCCCCTTGGGAGAGACCCAGTACTTC.